This TCR beta chain was captured in a study of control samples from healthy donors and cancer patients. This CDR3 comprises 15 residues. The V end lost 5 bases, the J end lost 4 bases, and 14 bases lay between the germline ends. Germline V gene data show CDR1 as MDHEN and CDR2 as SYDVKM. This clone was seen only once. Sequenced by immunoSEQ multiplex PCR; TCRdb stores in-frame clones only, minus some. Here the sample spans 75,000 to 90,000 clones, approximately 89% being singletons. The sequenced sample consisted of blood. This TCR was recovered from a middle-aged man in good health. The rearrangement links TRBV28 to TRBJ2-2; D not certain. The CDR3 spells CASSPGRWLTGELFF. Written as DNA, the CDR3 is TGTGCCAGCAGTCCCGGACGGTGGCTCACCGGGGAGCTGTTTTTT.